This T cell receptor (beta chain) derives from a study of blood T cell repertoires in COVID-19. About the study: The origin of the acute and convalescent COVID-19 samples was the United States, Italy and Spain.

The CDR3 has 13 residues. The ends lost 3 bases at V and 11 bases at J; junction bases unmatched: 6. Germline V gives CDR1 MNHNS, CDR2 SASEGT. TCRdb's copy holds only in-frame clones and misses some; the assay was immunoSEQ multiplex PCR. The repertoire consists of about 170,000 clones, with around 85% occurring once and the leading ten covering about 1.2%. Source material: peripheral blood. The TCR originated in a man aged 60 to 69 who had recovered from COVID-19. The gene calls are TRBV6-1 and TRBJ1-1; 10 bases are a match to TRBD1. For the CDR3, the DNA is TGTGCCAGCAGTGACCGGGACAGGGGTGAGGCTTTCTTT. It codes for CASSDRDRGEAFF.